This T cell receptor (beta chain) was sequenced during a study of T-cell memory formation after mild COVID-19. One entry per CDR3 protein, called by TCRdb with MiXCR from the 5' RACE reads. The sample yields hundreds of thousands of distinct CDR3 sequences, less than 25% seen once. Study findings and constraints: Shrinking CD4+ clones were chiefly CM and EM; CD8+ ones were chiefly EMRA.

CDR3 length: 14 amino acids. Germline V CDR1 and CDR2: SEHNR, FQNEAQ (reference sequence). V dropped 6 bases and J dropped 10 bases, with 16 bases sitting between them. With regard to this clonotype: Its antigen is as yet unknown.

The sequencing sample was made of PBMCs or a T cell subset sorted from them (not recorded which). This chain links TRBV7-9 with TRBJ1-6, with D possibly being TRBD1 (5 bases). The clonotype comes from an adult woman who had mild COVID-19 (a few samples of this study predate the infection). Cell type and time point are not known. CDR3 region: CASRFLQDASPLHF. The CDR3 DNA follows: TGTGCCAGCAGGTTCTTACAGGACGCGTCACCCCTCCACTTT.